These 18 T cell receptor beta chains came from one sample sequenced in a study of response to subunit inactivated influenza vaccine. TCRdb itself ran the RT-PCR reads through MiXCR, one entry per CDR3 protein. The sample carries around 790,000 distinct CDR3 sequences, 21% recorded once. Sample: PBMCs from blood, taken roughly 5 days after vaccination. Every receptor here comes from a man over 45 who received an inactivated influenza vaccine.

This clonotype was counted at least ten times. This chain connects TRBV4-1 to TRBJ2-3, with 12 positions matching TRBD2. The V segment lost 4 bases and the J segment 5 bases; nucleotides outside the gene matches: 10. Germline-derived CDR1 and CDR2 are MGHRA and YSYEKL. The CDR3 is made up of 17 amino acids. The CDR3 here is CASSRGLAGPRGDTQYF. The DNA for the CDR3 is TGCGCCAGCAGCCGAGGACTAGCGGGGCCTCGGGGAGATACGCAGTATTTT.

V gene TRBV20-1 combines with J gene TRBJ2-1; the D gene is possibly TRBD2 (7 bases). Germline V gene data show CDR1 as DFQATT and CDR2 as SNEGSKA (reference sequence). Between the trimmed V and J ends, which lost 0 bases and 7 bases, there was a span of 16 bases. The CDR3 extends over 15 amino acids. This CDR3 is CSARDSGGYSNEQFF. CDR3 DNA: TGCAGTGCTAGAGATTCGGGGGGCTATTCAAATGAGCAGTTCTTC.

The V and J genes are TRBV20-1 and TRBJ2-7, with D perhaps being TRBD1 or TRBD2 (6 bases each). CDR1 and CDR2 (germline): DFQATT, SNEGSKA (reference sequence). Trimming removed 6 bases at V and 0 bases at J, with 15 bases between. The CDR3 is 14 amino acids. CDR3 bases: TGCAGTGCATCGAAGGGGGGATTCTCCTACGAGCAGTACTTC. Amino acids: CSASKGGFSYEQYF.

This clonotype appeared a few times. V gene TRBV7-9 combines with J gene TRBJ2-1; TRBD2 matches at 10 bases. Germline trimming cut 5 bases from V and 3 bases from J; bases unmatched to any gene: 4. Per germline, CDR1 SEHNR and CDR2 FQNEAQ (reference sequence). This CDR3 contains 15 residues. In DNA form, the CDR3 reads TGTGCCAGCAGCCGTGGGACTAGCGACTACAATGAGCAGTTCTTC. It is translated as CASSRGTSDYNEQFF.

The rearrangement uses TRBV20-1 and TRBJ2-7; 7 bases match TRBD1. The CDR3 has 13 amino acids. J was trimmed by 1 base and V by 3 bases; bases with no gene match: 3. Germline V lookup: CDR1 DFQATT, CDR2 SNEGSKA (reference sequence). DNA for the CDR3: TGCAGTGCTAGTGGGACAGTTTCCTACGAGCAGTACTTC. Protein product: CSASGTVSYEQYF.

This clonotype was found a few times. The rearrangement joins TRBV9 to TRBJ1-1; TRBD1 might be the D (6 bases). V was pared by 0 bases and J by 5 bases, with 17 bases between. The germline gives CDR1 SGDLS, CDR2 YYNGEE. CDR3 size: 16 residues. CDR3 sequence (DNA): TGTGCCAGCAGCGTAGTTATGGGGGCCCACGGGACTGAAGCTTTCTTT. This translates into CASSVVMGAHGTEAFF.

The V and J genes are TRBV12-3 or TRBV12-4 and TRBJ2-2; 9 nucleotides match TRBD2. This CDR3 spans 18 amino acids. CDR3 amino acids: CTISFGLAGSSDTGELFF. In DNA form, the CDR3 reads TGTACCATCAGTTTTGGGCTAGCGGGATCGTCAGACACCGGGGAGCTGTTTTTT.

This clonotype showed up just a few times. J is TRBJ2-7 and V is TRBV29-1; D is perhaps TRBD2 (6 bases). Germline values: CDR1 SQVTM, CDR2 ANQGSEA. Trimming removed 7 bases at V and 3 bases at J, with 13 bases between. The CDR3 runs to 12 residues. The CDR3: CSALTSVYEQYF. The CDR3 nucleotides read TGCAGCGCCCTGACTAGTGTCTACGAGCAGTACTTC.

This clonotype was observed a few times. The V gene is TRBV29-1, the J gene TRBJ1-1; D might be TRBD1 (5 bases). The germline V and J ends were trimmed by 4 bases and 5 bases, with 5 bases remaining between them. Germline V CDR1 and CDR2: SQVTM, ANQGSEA. This CDR3 is 10 amino acids long. CDR3 amino acids: CSVGGTEAFF. The CDR3 DNA is TGCAGCGTTGGGGGGACTGAAGCTTTCTTT.

This clonotype was seen a few times. The chain employs TRBV28 and TRBJ2-5; D possibly matches TRBD1 or TRBD2 (6 bases each). Per germline, CDR1 MDHEN and CDR2 SYDVKM. V gave up 5 bases and J gave up 0 bases, with 25 bases separating them. The CDR3 runs to 19 residues. The CDR3 DNA follows: TGTGCCAGCAGTCCCCTAAGGGGGGCCAAGAACCCCTACCAAGAGACCCAGTACTTC. Residues: CASSPLRGAKNPYQETQYF.

This clonotype was detected a few times. This chain links TRBV4-2 with TRBJ2-5; D assignment may be TRBD1 or TRBD2 (6 bases each). This CDR3 region has 14 residues. The germline gives CDR1 LGHNA, CDR2 YNFKEQ. Trimming left V 1 base short and J 5 bases short, with 11 bases between. The chain's CDR3 is CASSQVGGRETQYF. The CDR3 DNA sequence: TGTGCCAGCAGCCAAGTCGGGGGCCGGGAGACCCAGTACTTC.

The chain links TRBV7-9 to TRBJ2-1, with 14 bases aligning to TRBD2. Trimming cost V 5 bases and J 6 bases; bases outside gene matches: 6. The germline V gene encodes CDR1 SEHNR and CDR2 FQNEAQ (reference sequence). CDR3 size: 16 residues. The CDR3 sequence: CASSPMTSGRANEQFF. The CDR3, as DNA: TGTGCCAGCAGCCCAATGACTAGCGGGAGGGCCAATGAGCAGTTCTTC.

The chain employs TRBV10-3 and TRBJ1-5, with 8 bases that match TRBD1. Germline CDR1 and CDR2: ENHRY and SYGVKD. There are 15 residues in the CDR3. The V segment lost 5 bases and the J segment 7 bases; nucleotides outside the gene matches: 10. The chain's CDR3 is CAISKTGTGFQPQHF. In DNA form, the CDR3 reads TGTGCCATCAGTAAGACCGGGACAGGATTCCAGCCCCAGCATTTT.

There are a few counts of this clonotype. The J gene is TRBJ1-5, the V gene TRBV6-2 or TRBV6-3, with D perhaps TRBD1 (5 bases). Trimming cost V 9 bases and J 0 bases, with 12 bases left between them. This CDR3 has 14 residues. Germline CDR1 is MNHEY and CDR2 is SVGEGT. The CDR3 sequence is CASETVDSNQPQHF. The CDR3 DNA sequence: TGTGCCAGTGAGACAGTCGATAGCAATCAGCCCCAGCATTTT.

This clonotype was observed a few times. This chain uses TRBV27 with TRBJ2-2, with D possibly matching TRBD1 (5 bases). V was cut by 0 bases and J by 8 bases, with 7 bases left in between. The CDR3 loop spans 13 amino acids. Germline CDR1 is MNHEY and CDR2 is SMNVEV (reference sequence). CDR3 bases: TGTGCCAGCAGTTTATCCCAGGGTGGGGAGCTGTTTTTT. Protein product: CASSLSQGGELFF.

The rearrangement links TRBV18 to TRBJ2-1, with a tentative D call TRBD2 (5 bases). This CDR3 has 15 residues. Germline V gene sequence: CDR1 KGHSH, CDR2 LQKENI. V was trimmed by 2 bases and J by 10 bases, leaving 18 bases between them. CDR3 bases: TGTGCCAGCTCACCATCGTCGGGGTCCGGATGGGAGCAGTTCTTC. It specifies CASSPSSGSGWEQFF.

Many counts were recorded for this clonotype. J is TRBJ2-1 and V is TRBV27; 7 nucleotides agree with TRBD2. The trim removed 6 bases at V and 4 bases at J, leaving 9 bases unmatched. Germline values: CDR1 MNHEY, CDR2 SMNVEV (reference sequence). The CDR3 has 15 residues. This CDR3 is CASRTIAGNYNEQFF. In DNA, the CDR3 is TGTGCCAGCAGGACAATAGCGGGTAATTACAATGAGCAGTTCTTC.

This clonotype has a count of ten or more. The chain has TRBV4-3 and TRBJ2-1; tentatively, D is TRBD1 or TRBD2 (5 bases each). Germline-derived CDR1 and CDR2 are LGHNA and YSLEER. This CDR3 is 16 amino acids long. V was cut by 1 base and J by 0 bases, with 10 bases left in between. CDR3 region: CASSQAGTSSYNEQFF. CDR3 DNA: TGCGCCAGCAGCCAAGCAGGGACGAGCTCCTACAATGAGCAGTTCTTC.